A single sample gave rise to the 23 T cell receptor beta chains below, sequenced in a study of T cells in tumors after PD-1 blockade. Here immunoSEQ multiplex PCR was the method, and the copy in TCRdb shows in-frame clones only, minus some. The repertoire has fewer than 55,000 clones, 81% of them found once; the top ten carry just over 4%. This material consisted of PBMCs, taken before anti-PD-1 treatment. All receptors come from a human donor with basal cell carcinoma.

DNA for the CDR3: TGTGCCAGCAGTTACTCGGGGGCCATGAACACTGAAGCTTTCTTT. Encoded protein: CASSYSGAMNTEAFF. This rearrangement joins TRBV6-5 to TRBJ1-1; D perhaps matches TRBD1 (6 bases). This CDR3 region has 15 residues. V lost 0 bases and J 0 bases, leaving 8 bases between the germline ends. CDR1 MNHEY and CDR2 SVGAGI come from the germline V gene.

CDR3 nucleotides: TGTGCCAGCAGCCAAGTTCGAGGCGGGGGGGCCAATGAGCAGTTCTTC. Protein: CASSQVRGGGANEQFF. This chain joins TRBV14 and TRBJ2-1; TRBD2 matches 9 bases. Germline V CDR1 and CDR2: SGHDN, FVKESK. The CDR3 extends over 16 amino acids. The V gene end was trimmed by 1 base and the J gene end by 6 bases; junction bases not matched to a gene: 7.

The J gene is TRBJ2-7, the V gene TRBV5-1; D may be TRBD2 (6 bases). CDR1 and CDR2 from the germline V gene are SGHRS and YFSETQ. This CDR3 is 15 amino acids long. V dropped 4 bases and J dropped 5 bases, with 19 bases sitting between them. The CDR3 region is CASSPKTREVHEQYF. CDR3 coding DNA: TGCGCCAGCAGCCCTAAGACTAGGGAAGTACACGAGCAGTACTTC.

The V and J genes are TRBV7-2 and TRBJ1-2, with a possible D match to TRBD1 (5 bases). The CDR3 has 15 amino acids. Germline V gene data show CDR1 as SGHTA and CDR2 as FQGNSA. Trimming pared 1 base from V and 1 base from J, leaving 10 bases between. CDR3 loop: CASSLGAGNNYGYTF. The CDR3 DNA reads TGTGCCAGCAGCTTAGGGGCAGGGAATAACTATGGCTACACCTTC. Drawing the rest from reference TRBV7-2 and TRBJ1-2, the complete variable domain is GAGVSQSPSNKVTEKGKDVELRCDPISGHTALYWYRQSLGQGLEFLIYFQGNSAPDKSGLPSDRFSAERTGGSVSTLTIQRTQQEDSAVYLCASSLGAGNNYGYTFGSGTRLTVV.

V gene TRBV7-9 combines with J gene TRBJ2-5; D unresolved. Germline V gene data show CDR1 as SEHNR and CDR2 as FQNEAQ (reference sequence). The CDR3 runs to 14 residues. The V end lost 1 base, the J end lost 2 bases, and 8 bases lay between the germline ends. The CDR3 DNA follows: TGTGCCAGCAGCTTAGATTACCCACAAGAGACCCAGTACTTC. Amino acid sequence: CASSLDYPQETQYF.

This clone was observed once. The chain carries TRBV11-1 and TRBJ1-1; possible D gene TRBD1, 5 bases. This CDR3 is 15 amino acids long. V was cut by 2 bases and J by 0 bases, with 10 bases left in between. The V gene's germline CDR1 is SGHAT and CDR2 FQDESV (reference sequence). This chain's CDR3 is CASSLQGLMNTEAFF. Written as DNA, the CDR3 is TGTGCCAGCAGCTTACAGGGACTGATGAACACTGAAGCTTTCTTT.

This rearrangement joins TRBV5-1 to TRBJ2-5; perhaps TRBD1 as D (6 bases). Trimming left V 5 bases short and J 4 bases short, with 12 bases between. The germline gives CDR1 SGHRS, CDR2 YFSETQ. The length of the CDR3 is 13 residues. The CDR3 is CASSFQGIETQYF. DNA for the CDR3: TGCGCCAGCAGTTTCCAGGGGATAGAGACCCAGTACTTC.

The V call is TRBV12-3 or TRBV12-4, the J call TRBJ1-1, with D possibly TRBD1 on 6 matching bases. The V end was cut by 6 bases, the J end by 4 bases, with 12 bases between. CDR3 length: 13 amino acids. CDR3 sequence (DNA): TGTGCCAGCAGGGGGCGCAGGGGCACTGAAGCTTTCTTT. Translation: CASRGRRGTEAFF.

The chain employs TRBV19 and TRBJ1-2, with D unresolved. This CDR3 region has 12 residues. The V and J ends lost 10 bases and 3 bases respectively, with 12 bases between them. Germline V CDR1 and CDR2: LNHDA, SQIVND (reference sequence). CDR3 protein: CATRGADYGYTF. The CDR3 nucleotides read TGTGCCACCCGGGGAGCTGACTATGGCTACACCTTC.

J is TRBJ1-2 and V is TRBV20-1; D gene ambiguous. The germline V gene encodes CDR1 DFQATT and CDR2 SNEGSKA (reference sequence). The CDR3 totals 11 residues. V was trimmed by 6 bases and J by 7 bases, leaving 12 bases between them. CDR3 sequence (DNA): TGCAGTGCGGCGGCCGGGGTTGGCTACACCTTC. Its protein is CSAAAGVGYTF.

The CDR3 DNA reads TGTGCCAGCAGTTTATCTACGGGGGCGGGTGGAAACACCATATATTTT. Translation gives CASSLSTGAGGNTIYF. The chain couples TRBV28 to TRBJ1-3, with D perhaps TRBD1 (6 bases). Germline CDR1 and CDR2: MDHEN and SYDVKM. The CDR3 extends over 16 amino acids. Between the trimmed V and J ends, which lost 1 base and 3 bases, there was a span of 13 bases. Supplemented by reference TRBV28 and TRBJ1-3, the full variable domain reads DVKVTQSSRYLVKRTGEKVFLECVQDMDHENMFWYRQDPGLGLRLIYFSYDVKMKEKGDIPEGYSVSREKKERFSLILESASTNQTSMYLCASSLSTGAGGNTIYFGEGSWLTVV.

V and J are TRBV11-3 and TRBJ1-2, with no clear D. Germline V lookup: CDR1 SGHNT, CDR2 YENEEA. Trimming shortened V by 3 bases and J by 2 bases, and 13 bases separated the two germline ends. The CDR3 has 15 amino acids. The CDR3 coding sequence is TGTGCCAGCAGCTTTTACAATCCCAGGAACTATGGCTACACCTTC. Encoded protein: CASSFYNPRNYGYTF.

The chain joins TRBV7-2 to TRBJ2-1, with 8 positions matching TRBD2. The V gene's germline CDR1 is SGHTA and CDR2 FQGNSA. The CDR3 is 15 amino acids. V gave up 3 bases and J gave up 6 bases; unmatched junction bases: 7. As DNA, the CDR3 is TGTGCCAGCAGCTTGAGGGCGGGGGGCCCCAATGAGCAGTTCTTC. Its protein is CASSLRAGGPNEQFF. The full variable domain, completed using reference TRBV7-2 and TRBJ2-1, is GAGVSQSPSNKVTEKGKDVELRCDPISGHTALYWYRQSLGQGLEFLIYFQGNSAPDKSGLPSDRFSAERTGGSVSTLTIQRTQQEDSAVYLCASSLRAGGPNEQFFGPGTRLTVL.

The chain is built from TRBV2 and TRBJ1-1, with 8 bases aligning to TRBD1. Germline trimming cut 9 bases from V and 8 bases from J; bases unmatched to any gene: 8. The germline gives CDR1 SNHLY, CDR2 FYNNEI. The CDR3 covers 12 residues. In DNA, the CDR3 is TGTGCCAGTGAGGACAGGGATTTAGAAGCTTTCTTT. It encodes CASEDRDLEAFF.

V and J are TRBV29-1 and TRBJ1-1; D is unclear. Germline assignment: CDR1 SQVTM and CDR2 ANQGSEA. Trimming cost V 7 bases and J 0 bases, with 9 bases left between them. This CDR3 contains 12 residues. The CDR3 region is CSARWVNTEAFF. CDR3 DNA: TGCAGCGCGCGTTGGGTGAACACTGAAGCTTTCTTT.

V gene TRBV6-5 combines with J gene TRBJ1-2; the match to TRBD1 covers 7 bases. V dropped 2 bases and J dropped 9; count of bases not matched to a gene: 6. Germline CDR1 and CDR2: MNHEY and SVGAGI. This CDR3 has 13 amino acids. Written as DNA, the CDR3 is TGTGCCAGCAGTTACACGGACAGGACGAGCTACACCTTC. It codes for CASSYTDRTSYTF.

V usage is TRBV30 and J usage is TRBJ1-3; unclear D gene. The CDR3 sequence is 14 residues long. Germline V gives CDR1 GTSNPN, CDR2 SVGIG (reference sequence). Deletions cut 0 bases from V and 3 bases from J, with 9 bases between. The CDR3 bases are TGTGCCTGGAGTGTAGGGCGGGTTGGAAACACCATATATTTT. Its translation is CAWSVGRVGNTIYF.

The chain couples TRBV28 to TRBJ2-7; D might be TRBD2 (5 bases). This CDR3 spans 15 amino acids. The germline V gene has CDR1 MDHEN and CDR2 SYDVKM. The V and J ends lost 6 bases and 3 bases respectively, with 18 bases between them. The CDR3 DNA reads as TGTGCCAGCAGCCCTACCCGGACTTTTGACTACGAGCAGTACTTC. Its translation is CASSPTRTFDYEQYF.

The chain has TRBV10-3 and TRBJ2-5; the match to TRBD2 covers 8 bases. The ends lost 3 bases at V and 2 bases at J; junction bases unmatched: 5. CDR1 and CDR2 (germline): ENHRY, SYGVKD. This CDR3 is built from 15 residues. The DNA for the CDR3 is TGTGCCATCAGTGACATAGCGGGGTTTCAAGAGACCCAGTACTTC. It translates to CAISDIAGFQETQYF.

The chain carries TRBV2 and TRBJ1-5, with D maybe TRBD1 (6 bases). This CDR3 has 14 residues. Trimming left V 3 bases short and J 4 bases short, with 10 bases between. Per the germline V gene, CDR1 is SNHLY and CDR2 is FYNNEI. CDR3 amino acids: CASSDRGENQPQHF. The CDR3 bases are TGTGCCAGCAGTGATAGGGGGGAAAATCAGCCCCAGCATTTT.

The J gene is TRBJ2-1, the V gene TRBV27; 8 nucleotides line up with TRBD2. Germline V gives CDR1 MNHEY, CDR2 SMNVEV (reference sequence). Trimming took 7 bases from V and 6 from J; bases not matched to a gene: 14. The CDR3 is 16 amino acids. The CDR3, as DNA: TGTGCCAGCACCGGGGGGGGGCGGGGGACGGGCAATGAGCAGTTCTTC. This sequence encodes CASTGGGRGTGNEQFF.

The V and J genes are TRBV3-1 (or the pseudogene TRBV3-2) and TRBJ1-1, with D possibly TRBD1 on 6 matching bases. CDR1 is LGHDT, CDR2 YNNKEL, per germline (reference sequence). V lost 1 base and J 3 bases, leaving 18 bases between the germline ends. The CDR3 has 17 amino acids. The CDR3 here is CASSQAYLGDIYTEAFF. The CDR3 DNA reads as TGTGCCAGCAGCCAAGCTTACCTAGGGGACATATACACTGAAGCTTTCTTT.

The CDR3 nucleotides are TGTGCCACCAGTGATTGGACTAGCGGGGGTAATGAGCAGTTCTTC. This gives the protein CATSDWTSGGNEQFF. V usage is TRBV24-1 and J usage is TRBJ2-1; 13 nucleotides match TRBD2. V shed 2 bases and J 7 bases; nucleotides not matched to a gene: 1. The CDR3 loop spans 15 amino acids. Germline V gives CDR1 KGHDR, CDR2 SFDVKD.